Listed below are T cell receptor beta chains from one sample, sequenced in a study of lymphopenia after photon versus proton radiotherapy. Some clones are missing from TCRdb's copy, which holds only in-frame ones; the method was immunoSEQ multiplex PCR. The table shows roughly 64,000 clones, with 87% occurring only once. Specimen: peripheral blood, collected from a patient treated with proton-based radiotherapy. These receptor sequences come from a man at least 80 years old with esophageal cancer. The CDR3 runs from the conserved cysteine through the conserved F or W. Each record gives: clone size, V gene, J gene, D gene, CDR3 DNA, CDR3 protein. The D gene is left open where the match is weak. The size of a clone is reported for some rows only, either as once, few or many, or as a class for expanded clones.

-	TRBV5-1	TRBJ2-5	-	TGCGCCAGCAGCTTGGTAGAGACCCAGTACTTC	CASSLVETQYF
-	TRBV30	TRBJ1-6	TRBD1	TGTGCCTGGAGAGGGGACAGGACGTATAATTCACCCCTCCACTTT	CAWRGDRTYNSPLHF
-	TRBV18	TRBJ1-2	TRBD1	TGTGCCAGCTCACCACTGGGACAGGGGGCCTCTGATGGCTACACCTTC	CASSPLGQGASDGYTF
-	TRBV4-3	TRBJ1-3	-	TGCGCCAGCAGCCAAGACCAGAATCGAGAAAACACCATATATTTT	CASSQDQNRENTIYF
-	TRBV30	TRBJ1-1	-	TGTGCCTGGAGCCTGGGGGGGAACACTGAAGCTTTCTTT	CAWSLGGNTEAFF
-	TRBV19	TRBJ2-2	TRBD2	TGTGCCAGTACCTCGACTAGCGGGAGGGCTGGAACCGGGGAGCTGTTTTTT	CASTSTSGRAGTGELFF
-	TRBV4-3	TRBJ2-1	TRBD2	TGCGCCAGCAGCCAAGAAGAGACTAGCGGGGACTATGAGCAGTTCTTC	CASSQEETSGDYEQFF
-	TRBV5-6	TRBJ2-7	TRBD1	TGTGCCAGCACCAAGTGGGGACAGGGCTCCTACGAGCAGTACTTC	CASTKWGQGSYEQYF
once	TRBV7-2	TRBJ2-5	TRBD2	TGTGCCAGCAGTGCGACTAGCGGGGAGACCCAGTACTTC	CASSATSGETQYF
-	TRBV29-1	TRBJ1-1	TRBD1	TGCAGCGTGGGAACAGGGGACACTGAAGCTTTCTTT	CSVGTGDTEAFF
-	TRBV21-1	TRBJ1-1	-	TGTGCCAGCAGCCTCGGGACAGGCCTCATAGAAGCTTTCTTT	CASSLGTGLIEAFF
-	TRBV7-9	TRBJ1-1	TRBD1	TGTGCCAGCAGACTCTTCACAGGGGTGAGAACTGAAGCTTTCTTT	CASRLFTGVRTEAFF
-	TRBV7-2	TRBJ2-2	-	TGTGCCAGCAGACAAAAGCGAACCGGGGAGCTGTTTTTT	CASRQKRTGELFF
-	TRBV10-2	TRBJ2-7	TRBD1	TGCGCCGTCCGGAGACAGGGGGAATACGAGCAGTACTTC	CAVRRQGEYEQYF
once	TRBV30	TRBJ1-4	-	TGTGCCCGGAAGGCAGACCTTAATGAAAAACTGTTTTTT	CARKADLNEKLFF
-	TRBV5-1	TRBJ2-2	-	TGCGCCAGCAGCTCGCAGGTAACGAACACCGGGGAGCTGTTTTTT	CASSSQVTNTGELFF
-	TRBV5-1	TRBJ2-3	TRBD1	TGCGCCAGCAGCTCAAACAGGGGGGCCTCGGGCCCACAGATCACAGATACGCAGTATTTT	CASSSNRGASGPQITDTQYF
-	TRBV9	TRBJ2-5	-	TGTGCCAGCAGCGTATCTGGCTCAGAGGAGACCCAGTACTTC	CASSVSGSEETQYF
once	TRBV11-3	TRBJ2-5	TRBD2	TGTGCCAGCAGCCATCGGACTAGCGGGGGGGCAGACGAGACCCAGTACTTC	CASSHRTSGGADETQYF
once	TRBV7-9	TRBJ1-1	-	TGTGCCAGCAGCTTAACAGGGAACACTGAAGCTTTCTTT	CASSLTGNTEAFF
-	TRBV5-8	TRBJ1-5	-	TGTGCCAGCAGCTTACAGGGTCTGAGCATCTGGAATCAGCCCCAGCATTTT	CASSLQGLSIWNQPQHF
-	TRBV4-3	TRBJ2-1	-	TGCGCCAGCAGCCAAGAAGATTGGGGGGAAGGTGACAATGAGCAGTTCTTC	CASSQEDWGEGDNEQFF
-	TRBV9	TRBJ1-1	-	TGTGCCAGCAGCGTAGGGGCAGGAGCCACTGAAGCTTTCTTT	CASSVGAGATEAFF
-	TRBV15	TRBJ1-3	-	TGTGCCACCAGCTCCAGGGAATCTGGAAACACCATATATTTT	CATSSRESGNTIYF
-	TRBV5-5	TRBJ2-6	-	TGTGCCAGCAGGACATCTGGGGCCAACGTCCTGACTTTC	CASRTSGANVLTF
-	TRBV27	TRBJ2-1	TRBD2	TGTGCCAGCACCCTAGGACTAGTATCCTACAATGAGCAGTTCTTC	CASTLGLVSYNEQFF
-	TRBV9	TRBJ1-2	TRBD1	TGTGCCAGCAGCCCTCGACAGGGTTTAGACTATGGCTACACCTTC	CASSPRQGLDYGYTF
-	TRBV11-2	TRBJ2-5	-	TGTGCCAGCAGCTTAAGGGCCCGGCGCCAAGAGACCCAGTACTTC	CASSLRARRQETQYF
-	TRBV19	TRBJ1-2	-	TGTGCCAGTAGTATAAGGAACTATGGCTACACCTTC	CASSIRNYGYTF
-	TRBV19	TRBJ2-1	TRBD2	TGTGCCAGTAGCCGGCTAGCGGGCAGCTCCTACAATGAGCAGTTCTTC	CASSRLAGSSYNEQFF
-	TRBV5-4	TRBJ1-6	-	TGTGCCAGCAGTCCGGGGACCGATTATAATTCACCCCTCCACTTT	CASSPGTDYNSPLHF
-	TRBV29-1	TRBJ1-1	-	TGCAGCGGGGGGGAGGTTCCGCACACTGAAGCTTTCTTT	CSGGEVPHTEAFF
once	TRBV15	TRBJ1-3	TRBD1	TGTGCCACCAGCAGAGATAGGACAGGGAGCTCTGGAAACACCATATATTTT	CATSRDRTGSSGNTIYF
-	TRBV5-1	TRBJ2-3	-	TGCGCCAGCAGCTTGGACAGCGGATTCAGCACAGATACGCAGTATTTT	CASSLDSGFSTDTQYF
-	TRBV7-2	TRBJ1-2	-	TGTGCCAGCAGCTTAGAGGGAATCAACTATGGCTACACCTTC	CASSLEGINYGYTF